One sample yielded the 20 T cell receptor beta chains listed below, sequenced in a study of cytomegalovirus exposure and HLA in healthy donors. PCR employed 60 Vbeta and 13 Jbeta primers. Method: immunoSEQ multiplex PCR; TCRdb's copy keeps in-frame clones and lacks some. Found here are 55,000 to 80,000 clones, around 80% of them singletons; the top ten hold approximately 9.8%. Source material: PBMCs. The receptors derive from a middle-aged man in good health and CMV-seronegative.

This clone was seen more than once but under ten times. The V and J genes are TRBV14 and TRBJ2-2; D gene unclear. V dropped 4 bases and J dropped 0 bases, with 15 bases sitting between them. Per the germline V gene, CDR1 is SGHDN and CDR2 is FVKESK. This CDR3 spans 17 amino acids. The CDR3 loop reads CASSPTAWASNTGELFF. The DNA for the CDR3 is TGTGCCAGCAGCCCCACCGCATGGGCATCGAACACCGGGGAGCTGTTTTTT.

About this clone itself: The junction departs from the called germline gene at one end, perhaps through a read error. The genes are TRBV10-3 and TRBJ2-5; the match to TRBD2 covers 12 bases. CDR1 ENHRY and CDR2 SYGVKD come from the germline V gene. The CDR3 covers 18 residues. In nucleotides, the CDR3 is TGTGCCATCAGTGAGTCTATGCTAGCGGGAGGGGGCCAAGAGGCCCAGTACTTC. Its protein product is CAISESMLAGGGQEAQYF.

The chain couples TRBV2 to TRBJ1-2; 7 bases agree with TRBD1. The CDR3 loop spans 14 amino acids. With V trimmed by 0 bases and J by 7 bases, 5 bases remained unmatched. CDR1 is SNHLY, CDR2 FYNNEI, per germline. DNA for the CDR3: TGTGCCAGCAGTGAAGCGCGGGACAGTGGTGGCTACACCTTC. Its protein product is CASSEARDSGGYTF.

The gene calls are TRBV21-1 and TRBJ1-6; the D call TRBD1 from the table was never checked on the DNA. TRBV21-1 is tagged as a pseudogene. The CDR3 runs to 12 residues. In DNA, the CDR3 is TGTGCCAGCATCAGGGGGGACAGCCGCGTCCACTTT. Translated, it gives CASIRGDSRVHF.

Only a few counts were recorded for this clone. This chain links TRBV6-1 with TRBJ1-2; TRBD1 aligns across 9 bases. J gave up 4 bases and V 9 bases, and 9 bases lay outside the gene matches. Germline CDR1 is MNHNS and CDR2 is SASEGT. The CDR3 covers 14 residues. CDR3 loop: CASSQQGAGYGYTF. CDR3 DNA: TGTGCCAGTTCTCAACAGGGGGCGGGCTATGGCTACACCTTC.

In its sample, this clone was seen once. At one end the junction does not follow the germline gene, possibly because of a read error. The chain combines TRBV7-9 with TRBJ1-1, with D possibly being TRBD1 (6 bases). Germline CDR1 is SEHNR and CDR2 is FQNEAQ (reference sequence). The CDR3 is 14 amino acids. CDR3 amino acids: CSSSVTHRATEAFF. CDR3 DNA: TGTTCCAGCAGCGTAACTCACAGGGCCACTGAAGCTTTCTTT.

J is TRBJ2-7 and V is TRBV7-2, with D tentatively TRBD2 (6 bases). The CDR3 extends over 14 amino acids. From germline, CDR1 is SGHTA and CDR2 FQGNSA. V was shortened by 1 base and J by 4 bases, with 11 bases between the two germline ends. The CDR3 loop is CASSLDAGRYEQYF. The CDR3 region has the DNA TGTGCCAGCAGCTTAGACGCGGGACGTTACGAGCAGTACTTC. The whole variable domain, remainder taken from reference TRBV7-2 and TRBJ2-7, is GAGVSQSPSNKVTEKGKDVELRCDPISGHTALYWYRQSLGQGLEFLIYFQGNSAPDKSGLPSDRFSAERTGGSVSTLTIQRTQQEDSAVYLCASSLDAGRYEQYFGPGTRLTVT.

This clone has a single count. The chain joins TRBV19 to TRBJ1-5, with a tentative D call TRBD1 (5 bases). Germline values: CDR1 LNHDA, CDR2 SQIVND (reference sequence). This CDR3 has 14 amino acids. Between the trimmed V and J ends, which lost 8 bases and 3 bases, there was a span of 14 bases. The CDR3 region is CASSGERNNQPQHF. The DNA of the CDR3 is TGTGCCAGTTCGGGGGAGAGAAACAATCAGCCCCAGCATTTT.

The chain joins TRBV28 to TRBJ2-1; 11 nucleotides align to TRBD2. CDR3 length: 14 residues. Per the germline V gene, CDR1 is MDHEN and CDR2 is SYDVKM. Germline trimming cut 8 bases from V and 3 bases from J; bases unmatched to any gene: 3. This CDR3 reads CASEGLADYNEQFF. The CDR3 nucleotides read TGTGCCAGCGAGGGACTAGCGGACTACAATGAGCAGTTCTTC.

The chain carries TRBV28 and TRBJ2-7, with a tentative D call TRBD1 (6 bases). Trimming took off 7 bases at V and 4 bases at J, with 8 bases between the two ends. This CDR3 is built from 11 residues. Germline V CDR1 and CDR2: MDHEN, SYDVKM. In DNA form, the CDR3 reads TGTGCCAGCACGAGGGGGTACGAGCAGTACTTC. It yields the protein CASTRGYEQYF.

The chain employs TRBV18 and TRBJ2-7, with 7 bases lining up with TRBD2. Germline CDR1 and CDR2: KGHSH and LQKENI. Losses at the gene ends were 2 bases for V and 5 bases for J; bases not matched to a gene: 24. This CDR3 contains 20 residues. The CDR3 region is CASSPGINLGDYFLGDEQYF. The DNA for the CDR3 is TGTGCCAGCTCACCAGGAATAAATCTCGGGGACTATTTTCTCGGGGACGAGCAGTACTTC.

This rearrangement joins TRBV27 to TRBJ1-2; a possible D gene is TRBD1 (6 bases). The CDR3 has 15 amino acids. Germline values: CDR1 MNHEY, CDR2 SMNVEV (reference sequence). With 10 bases removed from V and 4 bases from J, the gap between germline ends came to 22 bases. The CDR3 sequence is CANPTIPGAPYGYTF. The CDR3, as DNA: TGTGCCAACCCCACTATCCCAGGGGCCCCCTATGGCTACACCTTC.

The chain has TRBV7-9 and TRBJ1-4, with D unclear. Germline V gene data show CDR1 as SEHNR and CDR2 as FQNEAQ (reference sequence). The CDR3 length is 12 residues. The V and J ends lost 1 base and 8 bases respectively, with 5 bases between them. CDR3: CASSLGGEKLFF. CDR3 bases: TGTGCCAGCAGCTTAGGAGGCGAAAAACTGTTTTTT.

The rearrangement joins TRBV11-2 to TRBJ1-1, with D maybe TRBD1 (5 bases). The length of the CDR3 is 13 residues. Trimming pared 0 bases from V and 8 bases from J, leaving 10 bases between. Germline loops: CDR1 SGHAT, CDR2 FQNNGV. DNA of the CDR3: TGTGCCAGCAGCTTAGACTGGGGCAGGGAAGCTTTCTTT. Protein product: CASSLDWGREAFF.

The V and J genes are TRBV7-8 and TRBJ2-1; 13 bases are shared with TRBD2. V dropped 4 bases and J dropped 3; count of bases not matched to a gene: 6. This CDR3 has 17 residues. Germline CDR1 reads SGHVS; CDR2 reads FQNEAQ. The CDR3 here is CASSSRLAGGGYNEQFF. CDR3 nucleotide sequence: TGTGCCAGCAGCTCCCGACTAGCGGGGGGAGGCTACAATGAGCAGTTCTTC.

This chain links TRBV6-5 with TRBJ1-1; D gene unclear. The CDR3 is 15 amino acids. V lost 0 bases and J 0 bases, leaving 8 bases between the germline ends. The germline V gene encodes CDR1 MNHEY and CDR2 SVGAGI. The CDR3 coding sequence is TGTGCCAGCAGTTACTCGAGAGGCCTGAACACTGAAGCTTTCTTT. Its protein product is CASSYSRGLNTEAFF.

V is TRBV10-2 and J is TRBJ1-3; 8 bases match TRBD1. Germline V lookup: CDR1 WSHSY, CDR2 SAAADI. V dropped 6 bases and J dropped 2; count of bases not matched to a gene: 9. The CDR3 has 16 amino acids. The CDR3 sequence: CASRVFQGAPGNTIYF. CDR3 bases: TGCGCCAGCAGAGTCTTTCAGGGGGCGCCTGGAAACACCATATATTTT.

The chain uses TRBV11-3 and TRBJ2-1; possible D gene TRBD2, 5 bases. The CDR3 sequence is 12 residues long. V was shortened by 1 base and J by 7 bases, with 5 bases between the two germline ends. Germline CDR1 is SGHNT and CDR2 is YENEEA. CDR3 sequence (DNA): TGTGCCAGCAGCTTAGGGGAGAATGAGCAGTTCTTC. This codes for CASSLGENEQFF.

This clone was seen once. The rearrangement uses TRBV6-1 and TRBJ2-5, with D perhaps matching TRBD2 (6 bases). This CDR3 contains 12 residues. Germline values: CDR1 MNHNS, CDR2 SASEGT. V lost 6 bases and J lost 5, with 10 bases in between. CDR3 sequence (DNA): TGTGCCAGCAGGGGGGGATGGGAGACCCAGTACTTC. Its translation: CASRGGWETQYF.

This chain connects TRBV7-9 to TRBJ2-2, with a weak D call TRBD2 (5 bases). The CDR3 loop spans 13 amino acids. CDR1 and CDR2 (germline): SEHNR, FQNEAQ (reference sequence). V was clipped by 7 bases and J by 6 bases, with 12 bases between them. The CDR3 spells CASTLSGAGELFF. CDR3 coding DNA: TGTGCCAGCACCTTGAGCGGCGCCGGGGAGCTGTTTTTT.